This T cell receptor beta chain was sequenced in a study of blood T cell repertoires in COVID-19. Study as a whole: Acute and convalescent COVID-19 samples came from the United States, Italy and Spain. The analysed material was cDNA or gDNA that came from T cells, B-cell-depleted T cells, or PBMCs.

This table comes from immunoSEQ multiplex PCR, and its TCRdb copy is limited to in-frame clones, with some not included. The sample holds 20,000 to 30,000 clones, approximately 64% seen once. This CDR3 comprises 13 residues. The V gene lost 1 base and the J gene lost 5 bases, with 9 bases spanning the gap. Germline CDR1 is SGHRS and CDR2 is YFSETQ. V usage is TRBV5-1 and J usage is TRBJ2-5, with D unclear. Sequencing was performed on peripheral blood. This sequence was found in a man aged 55 to 70 with active or convalescent COVID-19. The CDR3 is CASSLFGTETQYF. The CDR3 nucleotides are TGCGCCAGCAGCTTGTTTGGCACGGAGACCCAGTACTTC.